Described below is a single T cell receptor beta chain sequence and its context. The entry originates in a study of blood T cell repertoires in COVID-19. After removal of 2 bases from V and 1 base from J, the junction contained 9 bases not matched to a gene. Germline loops: CDR1 MNHEY, CDR2 SVGEGT. This CDR3 contains 17 residues. The table came from immunoSEQ multiplex PCR; TCRdb's copy has only in-frame clones and leaves some out. The sample comprises about 100,000 clones, roughly nine tenths of which are singletons, and over 7% rests with the top ten. This sequence joins TRBV6-2 or TRBV6-3 and TRBJ2-5; 8 bases line up with TRBD2. The TCR was taken from a man younger than 40 in a cohort sampled during active COVID-19. The material sequenced was peripheral blood. CDR3 in amino acids: CASSYAGSGGLQETQYF. The CDR3 coding sequence is TGTGCCAGCAGTTACGCCGGAAGCGGGGGCCTCCAAGAGACCCAGTACTTC.